This entry lists 2 T cell receptor beta chains sequenced from one sample in a study of T cell changes during pregnancy in multiple sclerosis. Clones were sequenced by immunoSEQ multiplex PCR, and TCRdb holds only the in-frame ones, with some missing. The sample comprises tens of thousands of clones, roughly nine tenths of which are singletons, and 5.5% rests with the top ten. Material: CD8+ T cells from peripheral blood mononuclear cells, obtained in the third trimester of pregnancy. These receptors were obtained from a female donor with multiple sclerosis, enrolled in a pregnancy study.

This chain joins TRBV7-2 and TRBJ1-3; D is unresolved. CDR3 length: 15 residues. Trimming removed 2 bases at V and 4 bases at J, with 12 bases between. The germline V gene has CDR1 SGHTA and CDR2 FQGNSA. The CDR3: CASSLTRRGGNTIYF. Written as DNA, the CDR3 is TGTGCCAGCAGCTTAACCCGGCGGGGAGGAAACACCATATATTTT.

The chain has TRBV7-3 and TRBJ1-1; 10 bases are a match to TRBD1. V shed 3 bases and J 4 bases; nucleotides not matched to a gene: 2. The germline V gene encodes CDR1 SGHTA and CDR2 FQGTGA. The CDR3 has 14 residues. For the CDR3, the DNA is TGTGCCAGCAGCTTGACAGGGGGCCTCACTGAAGCTTTCTTT. This gives the protein CASSLTGGLTEAFF.